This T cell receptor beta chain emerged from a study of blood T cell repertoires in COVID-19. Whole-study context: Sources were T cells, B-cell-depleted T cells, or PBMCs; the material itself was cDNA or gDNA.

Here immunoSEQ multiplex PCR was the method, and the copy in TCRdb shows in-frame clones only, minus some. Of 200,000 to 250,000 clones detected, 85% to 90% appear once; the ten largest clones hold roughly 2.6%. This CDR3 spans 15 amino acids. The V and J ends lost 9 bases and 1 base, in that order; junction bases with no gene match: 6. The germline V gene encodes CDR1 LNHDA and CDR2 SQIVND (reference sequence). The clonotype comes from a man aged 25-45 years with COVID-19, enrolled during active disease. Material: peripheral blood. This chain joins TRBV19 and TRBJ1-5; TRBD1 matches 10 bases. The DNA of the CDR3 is TGTGCCAGCCAGACAGGGGGCTTAAGCAATCAGCCCCAGCATTTT. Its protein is CASQTGGLSNQPQHF.